This T cell receptor (beta chain) was sequenced for a study of T cell repertoires in cytomegalovirus infection. Note on this clonotype: Its target is unknown.

V lost 6 bases and J lost 0, with 19 bases in between. This CDR3 is 17 amino acids long. CDR1 and CDR2 from the germline V gene are SGHVS and FQNEAQ. Study conclusions and caveats: Identification of carriers of CMV plus the relevant HLA was performed using cumulative public TCR beta family frequency.

TCRdb ran MiXCR on the reads and lists one entry per CDR3 protein. The data show nearly 700,000 distinct CDR3 sequences, about 30% seen once. The clonotype was recovered from a human donor in good health (CMV status not recorded). Some clones in this sample may be carry-over from other donors' samples. This chain connects TRBV7-8 to TRBJ2-3, with D perhaps matching TRBD1 or TRBD2 (7 bases each). Material: cultured PBMCs, obtained from culture after CMV antigen stimulation. CDR3 loop: CASSYRQGGPSTDTQYF. CDR3 nucleotide sequence: TGTGCCAGCAGTTACAGACAGGGAGGGCCTAGCACAGATACGCAGTATTTT. Full variable domain (missing parts from reference TRBV7-8 and TRBJ2-3): GAGVSQSPRYKVAKRGQDVALRCDPISGHVSLFWYQQALGQGPEFLTYFQNEAQLDKSGLPSDRFFAERPEGSVSTLKIQRTQQEDSAVYLCASSYRQGGPSTDTQYFGPGTRLTVL.